The rows below give T cell receptor beta chains drawn from one sample of a study of response to subunit inactivated influenza vaccine. TCRdb processed the RT-PCR reads anew with MiXCR; each CDR3 protein has one entry. The table shows roughly 570,000 distinct CDR3 sequences, with 13% occurring only once. The sequences come from PBMCs from blood, collected 45 days after vaccination. These receptors came from a man over 45 who received an inactivated influenza vaccine. Each CDR3 is given with its conserved first and last residue. D genes are given only for firm matches. The listing skips clone size in some rows; elsewhere it reads once, few, many or a size class.

>TRBJ2-7|TRBD1|TRBV11-2|NA
TGTGCCAGCAGCTTATTCACCGGGACAGGGAACTACGAGCAGTACTTC
CASSLFTGTGNYEQYF
>TRBJ2-7|NA|TRBV6-1|NA
TGTGCCAGCAGTCAAGCGGGTGTCTCCTACGAGCAGTACTTC
CASSQAGVSYEQYF
>TRBJ2-1|NA|TRBV9|few
TGTGCCAGCAGCGTAGGAGAATACAATGAGCAGTTCTTC
CASSVGEYNEQFF
>TRBJ2-7|TRBD1|TRBV7-9|NA
TGTGCCAGCAGCCCAGACAGGGGGCCTTTCTACGAGCAGTACTTC
CASSPDRGPFYEQYF
>TRBJ2-1|NA|TRBV29-1|many
TGCAGCGTGGATCCGGGGCTTTATGAGCAGTTCTTC
CSVDPGLYEQFF
>TRBJ2-2|NA|TRBV4-3|many
TGCGCCAGCAGCCAAGAGGGGGGCCGATGGCACGGGGAGCTGTTTTTT
CASSQEGGRWHGELFF
>TRBJ2-2|NA|TRBV27|NA
TGTGCCAGCAGCAGACGACAGGGAACTAGCATCGGGGAGCTGTTTTTT
CASSRRQGTSIGELFF
>TRBJ2-1|TRBD1|TRBV15|few
TGTGCCACCAGCAGATCACAGGGGGCCTATGAGCAGTTCTTC
CATSRSQGAYEQFF
>TRBJ1-1|NA|TRBV5-1|few
TGCGCCAGCAGCCAAGGGGGGCTGAGAGGCACTGAAGCTTTCTTT
CASSQGGLRGTEAFF
>TRBJ1-1|TRBD1|TRBV5-1|few
TGCGCCAGCAGCTGGGACAGTAGGGGTGAAGCTTTCTTT
CASSWDSRGEAFF
>TRBJ1-1|TRBD1|TRBV2|NA
TGTGCCAGCCTTACAGGGGAGGGGACTGAAGCTTTCTTT
CASLTGEGTEAFF
>TRBJ1-5|TRBD1|TRBV5-1|few
TGCGCCAGCAGCTTGGAAGGACAGGGACAGCCCCAGCATTTT
CASSLEGQGQPQHF
>TRBJ2-5|TRBD1|TRBV7-9|NA
TGTGCCAGCAGCCAGACAGGGCAAGAGACCCAGTACTTC
CASSQTGQETQYF
>TRBJ2-7|NA|TRBV5-1|NA
TGCGCCAGCGAGTGGCAGTACTTC
CASEWQYF
>TRBJ2-7|TRBD1|TRBV7-2|NA
TGTGCCAGCAGATCTGGACAGGGGGCCTACGAGCAGTACTTC
CASRSGQGAYEQYF
>TRBJ2-1|NA|TRBV12-3/TRBV12-4|NA
TGTGCCAGCAGTTTAATGGCCGCTCGGCACAATGAGCAGTTCTTC
CASSLMAARHNEQFF
>TRBJ2-7|TRBD1|TRBV7-9|few
TGTGCCAGCAGTCGACAGGGTAGGGCTTACGAGCAGTACTTC
CASSRQGRAYEQYF
>TRBJ2-7|TRBD1|TRBV4-3|NA
TGCGCCAGCAGCCTTTGGACAGGGGGCGCCGAGCAGTACTTC
CASSLWTGGAEQYF
>TRBJ1-2|NA|TRBV11-2|NA
TGTGCCAGCAGCTCACCTGACCCGGGCTACACCTTC
CASSSPDPGYTF
>TRBJ2-7|TRBD2|TRBV6-1|NA
TGTGCCAGCAGTGTTACTAGCGGGGGGCCTTATCAGCAGTACTTC
CASSVTSGGPYQQYF
>TRBJ2-1|TRBD2|TRBV5-6|many
TGTGCCAGCAGCTTGCTTAGCGGGTCCCCCAATGAGCAGTTCTTC
CASSLLSGSPNEQFF
>TRBJ1-2|TRBD1|TRBV7-9|NA
TGTGCCAGCACCGCAGCCGGTGCAGGGGGGACCTTC
CASTAAGAGGTF
>TRBJ2-3|TRBD2|TRBV7-2|many
TGTGCCAGCAGCTTACTGGGACTAGTCACAGATACGCAGTATTTT
CASSLLGLVTDTQYF
>TRBJ2-5|TRBD1|TRBV7-2|few
TGTGCCAGCCTCCCCCGGGACAGGGTGGAGACCCAGTACTTC
CASLPRDRVETQYF
>TRBJ2-2|NA|TRBV12-3/TRBV12-4|few
TGTGCCAGCAGTTCGGGCCAGGAGGGGCCGAACACCGGGGAGCTGTTTTTT
CASSSGQEGPNTGELFF
>TRBJ2-6|NA|TRBV3-1|NA
TGTGCCAGCAGCCATCTGGGGCCTTTAACAGGGGCCAACGTCCTGACTTTC
CASSHLGPLTGANVLTF
>TRBJ2-2|NA|TRBV20-1|few
TGCAGTGCTCCCCAGGGCAGCCGAACCGGGGAGCTGTTTTTT
CSAPQGSRTGELFF
>TRBJ2-4|NA|TRBV6-5|few
TGTGCCAGCAGTTCGGCGTCCCACAGCCCCAAAAACATTCAGTACTTC
CASSSASHSPKNIQYF
>TRBJ1-6|TRBD1|TRBV6-1|few
TGTGCCAGCAGACGACAGGGGGCCACCTATAATTCACCCCTCCACTTT
CASRRQGATYNSPLHF
>TRBJ2-7|NA|TRBV29-1|many
TGCAGCGTTGTCTTCGGGTACGAGCAGTACTTC
CSVVFGYEQYF
>TRBJ2-3|NA|TRBV20-1|NA
TGCAGTGCTAGAGCAAGGAGCACAGATACGCAGTATTTT
CSARARSTDTQYF
>TRBJ2-3|NA|TRBV24-1|NA
TGTGCCACCAGTGATTTGGGACAGACCACAGATACGCAGTATTTT
CATSDLGQTTDTQYF
>TRBJ1-6|NA|TRBV4-1|few
TGCGCCAGCAGCCAAGTGTCTTTTTGGGGGAATTCACCCCTCCACTTT
CASSQVSFWGNSPLHF
>TRBJ2-5|NA|TRBV2|NA
TGTGCCAGCAGTGACTCGAGACTAGTTGAGACCCAGTACTTC
CASSDSRLVETQYF
>TRBJ1-5|NA|TRBV11-2|few
TGTGCCAGCAGCTTAGAAGCGGGGGCTGGCCAGCCCCAGCATTTT
CASSLEAGAGQPQHF
>TRBJ2-1|TRBD1|TRBV12-3/TRBV12-4|few
TGTGCCAGCAGTCCCTGGACAGGGGCCTCCTACAATGAGCAGTTCTTC
CASSPWTGASYNEQFF
>TRBJ1-6|NA|TRBV4-2|many
TGTGCCAGCAGCCAAGAAGGGAATTTTGGGCATTCACCCCTCCACTTT
CASSQEGNFGHSPLHF
>TRBJ1-6|NA|TRBV21-1|NA
TGTGCCAGCAGAAAAGACGTCCGGACAGGGAATTCACCCCTCCACTTT
CASRKDVRTGNSPLHF
>TRBJ2-1|TRBD2|TRBV5-6|NA
TGTGCCAGCAGCCAAATAATATTCCTAGGAACGGGAGGGGGGGAGCAGTTCTTC
CASSQIIFLGTGGGEQFF
>TRBJ2-7|NA|TRBV18|NA
TGTGCCAGCTCCCCCAGCCCCGGGGAGTTCTACGAGCAGTACTTC
CASSPSPGEFYEQYF
>TRBJ2-3|NA|TRBV29-1|many
TGCAGCGTTGACATGACAGGCACAGATACGCAGTATTTT
CSVDMTGTDTQYF
>TRBJ2-5|NA|TRBV6-2/TRBV6-3|NA
TGTGCCAGCAGCAACGCAAACCAAGAGACCCAGTACTTC
CASSNANQETQYF
>TRBJ2-3|TRBD2|TRBV20-1|NA
TGCAGTCCGACTAGCGGCACAGATACGCAGTATTTT
CSPTSGTDTQYF
>TRBJ2-3|TRBD2|TRBV4-3|few
TGCGCCAGCAGCCAGACCGGACTAGCCCCAGATACGCAGTATTTT
CASSQTGLAPDTQYF
>TRBJ2-7|NA|TRBV4-3|NA
TGCGCCAGCAGCCAAGGGTTGGGGTACGAGCAGTACTTC
CASSQGLGYEQYF
>TRBJ2-1|NA|TRBV7-9|few
TGTGCCAGCAGACGAGCTTACAGGCCCCCCTCATACAATGAGCAGTTCTTC
CASRRAYRPPSYNEQFF
>TRBJ2-1|TRBD1|TRBV7-7|NA
TGTGCCAGCAGCGTAGAGGGGACAGGGGGTAATGAGCAGTTCTTC
CASSVEGTGGNEQFF
>TRBJ2-1|NA|TRBV7-8|NA
TGTGCCAGCAGCAACCCGAGTGAGCAGTTCTTC
CASSNPSEQFF
>TRBJ2-7|NA|TRBV20-1|NA
TGCAGTGCTAGTGTCAGCCCCTACGAGCAGTACTTC
CSASVSPYEQYF
>TRBJ2-7|NA|TRBV12-3/TRBV12-4|NA
TGTGCCAGCAGTTTACCAGGAGGGAGCTCCTACGAGCAGTACTTC
CASSLPGGSSYEQYF
>TRBJ2-1|TRBD2|TRBV4-3|few
TGCGCCAGCAGCCAGAGTAGCGGGAGAGGCGGTGAGCAGTTCTTC
CASSQSSGRGGEQFF
>TRBJ2-3|TRBD2|TRBV7-2|few
TGTGCCAGCAGCTTTGTAGCGGGGGGAACAGATACGCAGTATTTT
CASSFVAGGTDTQYF
>TRBJ2-7|TRBD2|TRBV20-1|NA
TGCAGTGCTAACCCTAGCGGAGACCTCTACGAGCAGTACTTC
CSANPSGDLYEQYF
>TRBJ2-5|TRBD2|TRBV20-1|few
TGCAGTGCTGTTAACCCACTTAGCGGGAGTATGCGGGAGACCCAGTACTTC
CSAVNPLSGSMRETQYF
>TRBJ1-4|NA|TRBV5-1|few
TGCGCCAGCAGCTTGTCGACAACTAATGAAAAACTGTTTTTT
CASSLSTTNEKLFF
>TRBJ2-7|TRBD1|TRBV5-1|NA
TGCGCCAGCAGCTTGGGGATTTGGTGGGGACAGGGGCAAAACGAGCAGTACTTC
CASSLGIWWGQGQNEQYF